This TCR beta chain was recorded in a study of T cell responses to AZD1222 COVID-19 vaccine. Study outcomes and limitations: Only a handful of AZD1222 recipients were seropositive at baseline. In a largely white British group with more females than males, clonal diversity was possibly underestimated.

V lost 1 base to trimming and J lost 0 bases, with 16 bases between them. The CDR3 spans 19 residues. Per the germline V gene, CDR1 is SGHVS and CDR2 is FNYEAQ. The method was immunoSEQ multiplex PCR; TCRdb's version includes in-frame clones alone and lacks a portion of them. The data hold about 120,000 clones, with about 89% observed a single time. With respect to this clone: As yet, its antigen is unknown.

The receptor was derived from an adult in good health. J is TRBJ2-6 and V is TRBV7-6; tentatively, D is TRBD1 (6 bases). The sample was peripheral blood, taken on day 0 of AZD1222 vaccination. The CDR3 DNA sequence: TGTGCCAGCAGCTTAGGTGTCGCCAGGGGATCCTCTGGGGCCAACGTCCTGACTTTC. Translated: CASSLGVARGSSGANVLTF.